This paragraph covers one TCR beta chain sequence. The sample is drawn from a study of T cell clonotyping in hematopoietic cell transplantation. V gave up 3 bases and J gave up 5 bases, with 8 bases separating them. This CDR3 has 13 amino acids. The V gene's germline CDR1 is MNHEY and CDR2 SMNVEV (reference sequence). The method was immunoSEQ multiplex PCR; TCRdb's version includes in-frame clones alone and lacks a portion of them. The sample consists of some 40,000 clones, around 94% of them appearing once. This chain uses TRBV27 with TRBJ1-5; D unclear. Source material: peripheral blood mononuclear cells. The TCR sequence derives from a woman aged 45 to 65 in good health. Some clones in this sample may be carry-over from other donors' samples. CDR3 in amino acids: CASSFERDQPQHF. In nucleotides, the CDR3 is TGTGCCAGCAGTTTTGAGAGGGATCAGCCCCAGCATTTT.